The text below deals with one TCR beta chain. Antigen specificity is unknown. The data were taken from a study of a mutant IDH1 vaccine in newly diagnosed glioma. On the study more broadly: The start of vaccination came 4-6 weeks after radiotherapy alone, or with temozolomide cycles. Study observations and caveats: It was over 85% of patients that developed vaccine-induced immune responses.

Time point: week 23, last vaccination. Vaccinated patients received 300 ug of mutant IDH1 20-mer peptide per dose, with topical imiquimod. With 3 bases removed from V and 3 bases from J, the gap between germline ends came to 11 bases. The CDR3 has 14 residues. Germline assignment: CDR1 MNHEY and CDR2 SMNVEV (reference sequence). Clones were read by immunoSEQ multiplex PCR, and TCRdb kept only the in-frame ones, dropping some. The sample lists around 56,000 clones, roughly 81% occurring once. V and J are TRBV27 and TRBJ1-2, with D perhaps TRBD1 (5 bases). This receptor was taken from a woman aged 40-49 years with glioma. Some clones in this sample may be carry-over from other donors' samples. The sequencing here drew on PBMCs, taken from a glioma patient whose treatment included an IDH1 peptide vaccine. CDR3 residues: CASSFGGEHYGYTF. Here the CDR3 DNA reads TGTGCCAGCAGTTTTGGGGGGGAACACTATGGCTACACCTTC.